This T cell receptor beta chain was identified in a study of regulatory T cells in long-lasting Graves disease. Study results and caveats: Favored gene segments in persistent disease were TRBV28, TRBJ1-2 and TRBJ2-5.

Note on this clonotype: Antigen: not known.

Trimming cost V 3 bases and J 8 bases; bases outside gene matches: 10. Germline V gene lookup returns CDR1 MNHEY and CDR2 SVGAGI. CDR3 length: 15 amino acids. Time point noted: newly diagnosed GD, antithyroid drugs for less than 3 months. The TCR library was made from RNA that had been extracted from PBMCs in TRIzol. The TCR beta library used iRepertoire HTBI primers with Arm-PCR amplification of CDR3. TCRdb ran MiXCR on the multiplex PCR reads and lists one entry per CDR3 protein. The data contain roughly 500,000 distinct CDR3 sequences, 12% of them seen just once; the ten biggest clones take up approximately 9.6%. These data also featured in a second study, about T cells in Graves' hyperthyroidism and ophthalmopathy.

This chain connects TRBV6-5 to TRBJ2-1; TRBD1 matches at 7 bases. This receptor was taken from a woman aged 30 to 39 with Graves disease. The material sequenced was peripheral blood mononuclear cells (PBMCs), taken at new diagnosis, from a patient treated with antithyroid drugs. The CDR3 is CASSYSGGFMDEQFF. The CDR3 DNA follows: TGTGCCAGCAGTTATTCAGGGGGATTTATGGATGAGCAGTTCTTC.